This T cell receptor beta chain was identified in a study of regulatory dendritic cells for organ transplantation. Whole-study context: Day 6 dendritic cell cultures were stimulated with LPS.

Overall study results and limits: Memory CD8+ clonal expansion seemed more limited with regulatory than mature dendritic cells. Considerable individual heterogeneity was seen in alloreactive memory CD8+ T cells.

Sorted subsets were CFSE-labeled and cultured approximately 5 days with allogeneic dendritic cells. FACS sorted CD4+ or CD8+ T cells into CD45RA+ naive and CD45RO+ memory. With regard to this clone: Its matching antigen is unknown.

From germline, CDR1 is ENHRY and CDR2 SYGVKD. After removal of 0 bases from V and 6 bases from J, the junction contained 5 bases not matched to a gene. The CDR3 extends over 15 amino acids. Libraries were prepared by immunoSEQ multiplex PCR; TCRdb keeps only in-frame clonotypes and omits some of them. The sample contains about 10,000 clones, roughly 80% of which appear only once. The chain employs TRBV10-3 and TRBJ2-7; 10 bases are shared with TRBD1. This TCR was sampled from a human donor in good health. Specimen: memory CD4+ T cells from blood cultured with dendritic cells. Subset here: CD45RO+ memory T cells. The CDR3 protein is CAISESGRQGAEQYF. The CDR3 nucleotides read TGTGCCATCAGTGAGTCAGGGCGACAGGGGGCCGAGCAGTACTTC.